The rows below give T cell receptor beta chains drawn from one sample of a study of cytotoxic CD8 clonotypes in ibrutinib-treated CLL. Method: immunoSEQ multiplex PCR; TCRdb's copy keeps in-frame clones and lacks some. This sample has about 29,000 clones, with about 80% found just once. The material sequenced was PBMCs, taken after 36 months of ibrutinib treatment. Receptors originate from a human donor with chronic lymphocytic leukemia. CDR3s include the opening cysteine and the closing phenylalanine or tryptophan. D genes are given only for firm matches.

CDR3aa	j_gene	d_gene	v_gene
CASSPRWRARDREIPSTEAFF	TRBJ1-1	TRBD1	TRBV7-3
CASSSTSGGPGEQFF	TRBJ2-1	TRBD2	TRBV2
CASSLPDPYEQYF	TRBJ2-7	.	TRBV11-1
CGGGTSYEQYF	.	.	TRBV29-1
CASSEDPGFDTEAFF	TRBJ1-1	.	TRBV7-3
CASSLASSGDTQYF	TRBJ2-3	TRBD2	TRBV5-6
CASSQVQGGPEAFF	TRBJ1-1	TRBD1	TRBV4-3
CASLTGGGAYNEQFF	TRBJ2-1	TRBD2	TRBV6-6
CASSQDRVRVSPLHF	TRBJ1-6	.	TRBV4-3
CASSSLGQGTEAFF	TRBJ1-1	.	TRBV19
CASSLYSNEQFF	TRBJ2-1	.	TRBV9
CASSPDRGGIYGYTF	TRBJ1-2	TRBD1	TRBV5-1
CASSETGDEQFF	TRBJ2-1	TRBD1	TRBV13
CASSLDVRETQYF	TRBJ2-5	.	TRBV7-9
CASSPEEGARGNTIYF	TRBJ1-3	TRBD1	TRBV18
CASRPSDRNQPQHF	TRBJ1-5	.	TRBV19
CASRPDGRDEQFF	TRBJ2-1	.	TRBV2
CASRPGGNNEQFF	TRBJ2-1	.	TRBV5-8
CAISGTGATYEQYF	TRBJ2-7	TRBD1	TRBV10-3
CASSSGDPPYEQYF	TRBJ2-7	.	TRBV7-9
CSVEGLATNEQYF	TRBJ2-7	.	TRBV29-1
CASRSRRDSHHQPQHF	TRBJ1-5	TRBD1	TRBV27